The 21 T cell receptor beta chains below were found in one sample sequenced in a study of control samples from healthy donors and cancer patients. Clones were sequenced by immunoSEQ multiplex PCR, and TCRdb holds only the in-frame ones, with some missing. The sample records under 150,000 clones, roughly 92% being singletons. Sequenced sample: blood. The receptor source for this set is a young man in good health.

The genes are TRBV15 and TRBJ1-1; possibly TRBD1 for D (6 bases). Trimming removed 3 bases from V and 1 base from J, with 15 bases in between. Germline loops: CDR1 LNHNV, CDR2 YYDKDF (reference sequence). This CDR3 has 16 residues. CDR3 protein: CATSRGGATKNTEAFF. As DNA, the CDR3 is TGTGCCACCAGCAGGGGGGGGGCGACTAAGAACACTGAAGCTTTCTTT.

This clone was seen just once. The chain recombines TRBV11-3 with TRBJ2-1; 9 positions agree with TRBD2. The CDR3 runs to 14 residues. Germline-derived CDR1 and CDR2 are SGHNT and YENEEA. The trim removed 2 bases at V and 10 bases at J, leaving 6 bases unmatched. CDR3 DNA: TGTGCCAGCAGCTTATTAGCGGGAGCATCCGAGCAGTTCTTC. Residues: CASSLLAGASEQFF.

DNA of the CDR3: TGCAGCGTTGATCTGTCTCGAGGACACGAGCAGTACTTC. Translated: CSVDLSRGHEQYF. This chain uses TRBV29-1 with TRBJ2-7, with D unresolved. Looked up from germline, CDR1 is SQVTM and CDR2 is ANQGSEA. V was clipped by 3 bases and J by 5 bases, with 14 bases between them. The CDR3 is made up of 13 amino acids.

V and J are TRBV3-1 (or the pseudogene TRBV3-2) and TRBJ1-5; D gene ambiguous. The CDR3 runs 13 residues. CDR1 LGHDT and CDR2 YNNKEL come from the germline V gene (reference sequence). V was cut by 0 bases and J by 6 bases, with 6 bases left in between. The CDR3 DNA follows: TGTGCCAGCAGCCAAGATGTAACTCAGCCCCAGCATTTT. Protein sequence: CASSQDVTQPQHF.

A note on this clone: The same CDR3 is also encoded by other DNA sequences in this sample. The chain employs TRBV27 and TRBJ2-6; no clear D. Germline V gene lookup returns CDR1 MNHEY and CDR2 SMNVEV (reference sequence). This CDR3 contains 14 residues. V lost 0 bases and J 1 base, leaving 1 base between the germline ends. CDR3 sequence (DNA): TGTGCCAGCAGTTTATCGTCTGGGGCCAACGTCCTGACTTTC. Encoded protein: CASSLSSGANVLTF.

The chain combines TRBV28 with TRBJ1-2, with a tentative D call TRBD1 (6 bases). Germline V gene data show CDR1 as MDHEN and CDR2 as SYDVKM. There are 14 residues in the CDR3. The V end was cut by 6 bases, the J end by 6 bases, with 17 bases between. CDR3 nucleotide sequence: TGTGCCAGCAGCCAAATCGCGGGGGGCGATGGCTACACCTTC. As protein: CASSQIAGGDGYTF.

The gene calls are TRBV13 and TRBJ1-4, with 7 bases aligning to TRBD1. Germline CDR1 and CDR2: PRHDT and FYEKMQ (reference sequence). Losses at the gene ends were 5 bases for V and 8 bases for J; bases not matched to a gene: 17. The CDR3 extends over 17 amino acids. CDR3 protein: CASSHVSGQEFGEKLFF. For the CDR3, the DNA is TGTGCCAGCAGCCACGTGTCAGGACAGGAGTTTGGCGAAAAACTGTTTTTT.

The gene calls are TRBV9 and TRBJ2-7; 7 bases fit TRBD1. Losses at the gene ends were 3 bases for V and 3 bases for J; bases not matched to a gene: 0. The CDR3 runs to 12 residues. Germline V gene lookup returns CDR1 SGDLS and CDR2 YYNGEE. The CDR3 loop reads CASSGQGYEQYF. The CDR3 DNA sequence: TGTGCCAGCAGCGGACAGGGCTACGAGCAGTACTTC. Filled out from reference TRBV9 and TRBJ2-7, the complete variable domain reads DSGVTQTPKHLITATGQRVTLRCSPRSGDLSVYWYQQSLDQGLQFLIQYYNGEERAKGNILERFSAQQFPDLHSELNLSSLELGDSALYFCASSGQGYEQYFGPGTRLTVT.

The chain is built from TRBV19 and TRBJ2-7; 8 bases align to TRBD1. Germline CDR1 and CDR2: LNHDA and SQIVND (reference sequence). Unmatched junction bases numbered 7, after V lost 7 bases and J lost 5 bases. This CDR3 is built from 13 residues. The CDR3 is CASNSRGHDEQYF. The CDR3 nucleotides are TGTGCCAGTAATAGCAGGGGGCATGACGAGCAGTACTTC.

This chain connects TRBV15 to TRBJ2-1; TRBD2 matches at 14 bases. Germline loops: CDR1 LNHNV, CDR2 YYDKDF (reference sequence). The CDR3 loop spans 17 amino acids. After removal of 8 bases from V and 7 bases from J, the junction contained 13 bases not matched to a gene. In DNA, the CDR3 is TGTGCCACCGTCCTTCTCTCGGGGACTAGCGGGAGAAATGAGCAGTTCTTC. Translated: CATVLLSGTSGRNEQFF.

This chain joins TRBV11-3 and TRBJ2-7; D is perhaps TRBD2 (6 bases). Germline V gives CDR1 SGHNT, CDR2 YENEEA. The V end was cut by 7 bases, the J end by 0 bases, with 16 bases between. This CDR3 region has 15 residues. As DNA, the CDR3 is TGTGCCAGCACCCTAACACGGGAGCACTCCTACGAGCAGTACTTC. Residues: CASTLTREHSYEQYF.

This chain connects TRBV28 to TRBJ1-2; 8 positions match TRBD1. The CDR3 is 14 amino acids. Germline lookup yields CDR1 MDHEN and CDR2 SYDVKM. Losses at the gene ends were 6 bases for V and 4 bases for J; bases not matched to a gene: 7. The CDR3 region has the DNA TGTGCCAGCAGACGGGACAGGCGCTCCTATGGCTACACCTTC. It translates to CASRRDRRSYGYTF.

The chain employs TRBV4-1 and TRBJ2-7; TRBD2 matches at 12 bases. V lost 1 base, J lost 3 bases, and 7 bases stayed unmatched. The CDR3 runs to 17 residues. Per the germline V gene, CDR1 is MGHRA and CDR2 is YSYEKL. In nucleotides, the CDR3 is TGCGCCAGCAGCCAAGGGTCTTTGGGACTAGCGGGCTACGAGCAGTACTTC. Protein: CASSQGSLGLAGYEQYF.

V gene TRBV27 combines with J gene TRBJ1-2; 8 nucleotides match TRBD1. The CDR3 spans 15 residues. CDR1 is MNHEY, CDR2 SMNVEV, per germline (reference sequence). With 3 bases clipped from V and 4 bases from J, the junction kept 7 bases outside the gene matches. The CDR3 DNA follows: TGTGCCAGCAGTTTTTACAGGGGGTCACCCTATGGCTACACCTTC. It specifies CASSFYRGSPYGYTF.

The chain couples TRBV28 to TRBJ1-6; 7 nucleotides align to TRBD1. Germline CDR1 reads MDHEN; CDR2 reads SYDVKM. This CDR3 is 16 amino acids long. V lost 7 bases to trimming and J lost 0 bases; unmatched junction nucleotides: 6. CDR3 nucleotides: TGTGCCAGCACCGGGACAGATACCTCCTATAATTCACCCCTCCACTTT. Its translation is CASTGTDTSYNSPLHF.

This chain joins TRBV6-1 and TRBJ1-2; D gene ambiguous. Trimming removed 1 base from V and 1 base from J, with 10 bases in between. Germline lookup yields CDR1 MNHNS and CDR2 SASEGT. The CDR3 runs to 15 residues. In DNA form, the CDR3 reads TGTGCCAGCAGTGAAGGATGGGGTGGTAACTATGGCTACACCTTC. This translates into CASSEGWGGNYGYTF.

The CDR3 spells CASSPMGQGSNQPQHF. CDR3 DNA: TGTGCCAGCTCACCAATGGGACAGGGGAGCAATCAGCCCCAGCATTTT. The genes are TRBV18 and TRBJ1-5, with 10 bases that match TRBD1. V gave up 2 bases and J gave up 1 base; unmatched junction bases: 2. Germline assignment: CDR1 KGHSH and CDR2 LQKENI. CDR3 length equals 16 residues.

The chain employs TRBV18 and TRBJ1-1, with D maybe TRBD1 (5 bases). V was clipped by 2 bases and J by 0 bases, with 10 bases between them. The V gene's germline CDR1 is KGHSH and CDR2 LQKENI. The CDR3 loop spans 15 amino acids. Here the CDR3 DNA reads TGTGCCAGCTCACCAATTCTGGGGCTGAACACTGAAGCTTTCTTT. Its protein is CASSPILGLNTEAFF.

The chain uses TRBV7-9 and TRBJ1-2, with D maybe TRBD1 (5 bases). Germline V lookup: CDR1 SEHNR, CDR2 FQNEAQ (reference sequence). The CDR3 consists of 16 residues. The V and J ends lost 5 bases and 0 bases respectively, with 16 bases between them. The CDR3 nucleotides read TGTGCCAGCAGCCCTAGCGGGACTGCAGCTAACTATGGCTACACCTTC. Residues: CASSPSGTAANYGYTF.

J is TRBJ2-7 and V is TRBV5-6; 7 bases are a match to TRBD2. This CDR3 contains 18 residues. The V gene end was trimmed by 6 bases and the J gene end by 5 bases; junction bases not matched to a gene: 23. The germline gives CDR1 SGHDT, CDR2 YYEEEE. CDR3 sequence (DNA): TGTGCCAGCAACTCCCGGGACCTCGGCGGGAGAGCTCTTAACGAGCAGTACTTC. Translation gives CASNSRDLGGRALNEQYF.

V gene TRBV5-1 combines with J gene TRBJ1-6; D call uncertain. The germline V gene has CDR1 SGHRS and CDR2 YFSETQ. V dropped 0 bases and J dropped 10 bases, with 14 bases sitting between them. The CDR3 spans 15 residues. The CDR3 loop is CASSLEYGSVSPLHF. In DNA, the CDR3 is TGCGCCAGCAGCTTGGAATACGGGAGCGTGTCACCCCTCCACTTT.